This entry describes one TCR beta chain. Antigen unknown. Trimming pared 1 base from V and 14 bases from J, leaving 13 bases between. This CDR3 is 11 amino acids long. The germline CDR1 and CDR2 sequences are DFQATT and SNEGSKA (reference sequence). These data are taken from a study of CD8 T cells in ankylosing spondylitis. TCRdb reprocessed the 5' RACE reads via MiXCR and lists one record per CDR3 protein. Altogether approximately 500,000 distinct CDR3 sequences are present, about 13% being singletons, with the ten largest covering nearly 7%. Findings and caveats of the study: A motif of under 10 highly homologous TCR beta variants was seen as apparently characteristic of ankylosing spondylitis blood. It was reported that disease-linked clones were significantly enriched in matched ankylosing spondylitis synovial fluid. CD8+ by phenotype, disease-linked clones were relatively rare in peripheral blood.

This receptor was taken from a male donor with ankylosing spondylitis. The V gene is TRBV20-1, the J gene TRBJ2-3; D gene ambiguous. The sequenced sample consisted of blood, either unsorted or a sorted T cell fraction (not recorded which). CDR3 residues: CSARAHIEAYF. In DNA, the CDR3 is TGCAGTGCTAGAGCCCACATAGAGGCGTATTTT.